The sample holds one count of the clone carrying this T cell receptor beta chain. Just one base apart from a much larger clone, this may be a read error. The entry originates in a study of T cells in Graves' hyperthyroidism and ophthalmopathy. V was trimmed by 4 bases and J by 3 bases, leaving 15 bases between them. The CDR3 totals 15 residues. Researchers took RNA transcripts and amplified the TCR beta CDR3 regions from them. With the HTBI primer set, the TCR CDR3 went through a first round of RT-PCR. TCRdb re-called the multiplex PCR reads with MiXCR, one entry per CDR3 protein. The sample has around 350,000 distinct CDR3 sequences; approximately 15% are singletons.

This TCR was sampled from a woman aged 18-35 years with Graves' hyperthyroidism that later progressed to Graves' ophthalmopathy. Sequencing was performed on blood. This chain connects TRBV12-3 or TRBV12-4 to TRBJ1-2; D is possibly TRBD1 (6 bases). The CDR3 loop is CASSSGSRGDYGYTF. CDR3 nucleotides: TGTGCCAGCAGTTCCGGGAGCAGGGGCGACTATGGCTACACCTTC.